A selection of T cell receptor beta chains follows, all from one sample in a study of blood T cell repertoires in COVID-19. Profiled with immunoSEQ multiplex PCR; TCRdb holds only in-frame clones, not every one. This sample carries around 140,000 clones, roughly nine tenths of them seen once, and the ten largest clones take around 1.6%. The sequenced sample consisted of peripheral blood. These TCRs come from a human donor in a cohort sampled during active COVID-19. Both conserved end residues are part of each CDR3. The D gene is left open where the match is weak. Size is omitted from some rows. Given values are once, few, many or a class for expanded clones.

cdr3_length,v_call,j_call,d_call,clone_size,cdr3_nt,cdr3_aa
14,TRBV6-6,TRBJ2-1,TRBD2,-,TGTGCCAGCAGTTACAAGCGGGGGGCCGATGAGCAGTTCTTC,CASSYKRGADEQFF
15,TRBV18,TRBJ1-6,-,few,TGTGCCAGCTCACCGGGACTGGGGGGGTTGTCACCCCTCCACTTT,CASSPGLGGLSPLHF
15,TRBV6-6,TRBJ1-1,TRBD1,-,TGTGCCAGCAGTTATTTAGGACAGGGGGCGCGTGAAGCTTTCTTT,CASSYLGQGAREAFF
11,TRBV2,TRBJ2-3,TRBD2,-,TGTGCCAGCAGTGAAGCTTGGGGGGGTAATTTT,CASSEAWGGNF
14,TRBV5-4,TRBJ2-5,TRBD2,-,TGTGCCAGCAGATTAAGCGGGGCGGAAGAGACCCAGTACTTC,CASRLSGAEETQYF
14,TRBV12-5,TRBJ1-1,-,few,TGTGCTAGTGGTTTAGGTACAGGAAACACTGAAGCTTTCTTT,CASGLGTGNTEAFF
12,TRBV25-1,TRBJ2-7,TRBD2,-,TGTGCCACTCGGGGGGAGACCTACGAGCAGTACTTC,CATRGETYEQYF
15,TRBV5-6,TRBJ2-7,TRBD1,-,TGTGCCAGCACCCGCGGGACAGGGGATTGGTACGAGCAGTACTTC,CASTRGTGDWYEQYF
14,TRBV6-6,TRBJ2-7,TRBD2,-,TGTGCCAGCACAACTAGCGGGGGGGCGTACGAGCAGTACTTC,CASTTSGGAYEQYF
12,TRBV7-3,TRBJ2-1,-,-,TGTGCCAGCAGCTTAAATCGGGATGAGCAGTTCTTC,CASSLNRDEQFF
16,TRBV5-1,TRBJ2-5,-,-,TGCGCCAGCAGCTTGGACGGTTGGCCTTCGAGGGAGACCCAGTACTTC,CASSLDGWPSRETQYF
14,TRBV9,TRBJ2-5,-,-,TGTGCCAGCAGCGAAGGGGGACAACAAGAGACCCAGTACTTC,CASSEGGQQETQYF
18,TRBV27,TRBJ2-7,TRBD2,-,TGTGCCAGCAGTCCAACGACTAGCGGGGGAACTATCTCCTACGAGCAGTACTTC,CASSPTTSGGTISYEQYF
16,TRBV9,TRBJ1-4,TRBD1,-,TGTGCCAGCAGCGGTGGGACAGGGGGGACTAATGAAAAACTGTTTTTT,CASSGGTGGTNEKLFF
13,TRBV6-5,TRBJ1-1,TRBD1,-,TGTGCCAGCAGTTGGGACAGGGCGGCTGAAGCTTTCTTT,CASSWDRAAEAFF
15,TRBV5-4,TRBJ1-4,TRBD1,-,TGTGCCAGCAGCGTGCCGGGACAGGGAGGAGAAAAACTGTTTTTT,CASSVPGQGGEKLFF
14,TRBV10-2,TRBJ1-4,-,-,TGCGCCAGCAGTGTGCCAGGGAATAATGAAAAACTGTTTTTT,CASSVPGNNEKLFF
14,TRBV7-2,TRBJ2-3,-,-,TGTGCCAGCAGCAAGGGGTTTACCACAGATACGCAGTATTTT,CASSKGFTTDTQYF
16,TRBV7-3,TRBJ1-2,TRBD1,-,TGTGCCAGCAGCAGAGGGGGCTCCCTCACTAACTATGGCTACACCTTC,CASSRGGSLTNYGYTF
12,TRBV6-2/TRBV6-3,TRBJ1-2,-,-,TGTGCCAGCAGTTACCGACGGGATGGCTACACCTTC,CASSYRRDGYTF
14,TRBV29-1,TRBJ2-3,-,-,TGCAGCCTAGCTGGGGACACTAGCACAGATACGCAGTATTTT,CSLAGDTSTDTQYF
16,TRBV24-1,TRBJ2-2,-,-,TGTGCCACCAGTGAAAATGAACTTTCCCACGGCGGGGAGCTGTTTTTT,CATSENELSHGGELFF
12,TRBV7-9,TRBJ1-2,TRBD1,-,TGTGCCAGCAGCTGGGGGACAGGAGGCTACACCTTC,CASSWGTGGYTF
15,TRBV27,TRBJ1-1,-,-,TGTGCCAGCAGTTTACGGGGAAAGGGAAACACTGAAGCTTTCTTT,CASSLRGKGNTEAFF
13,TRBV19,TRBJ2-3,-,-,TGTGCCAGTAGGAGCGTGAGCACAGATACGCAGTATTTT,CASRSVSTDTQYF
15,TRBV4-3,TRBJ1-1,-,-,TGCGCCAGCAGCCAAAACATAGGCCAGGGCACTGAAGCTTTCTTT,CASSQNIGQGTEAFF
16,TRBV3-1/TRBV3-2,TRBJ2-7,-,-,TGTGCCAGCAGCCACCTTTCCGGGAAGGGACTCTACGAGCAGTACTTC,CASSHLSGKGLYEQYF
14,TRBV9,TRBJ2-3,TRBD2,-,TGTGCCAGCAGCTTCGGGGGGGCTACAGATACGCAGTATTTT,CASSFGGATDTQYF
13,TRBV2,TRBJ1-5,-,-,TGTGCCAGCAAGCAGGACTTTAATCAGCCCCAGCATTTT,CASKQDFNQPQHF
14,TRBV19,TRBJ2-1,TRBD1,-,TGTGCCAGTAGGGGGACAGGGAAGTACAATGAGCAGTTCTTC,CASRGTGKYNEQFF
16,TRBV7-8,TRBJ1-3,-,-,TGTGCCAGCAGCTTAGCGTTACAGTACTCTGGAAACACCATATATTTT,CASSLALQYSGNTIYF
14,TRBV5-6,TRBJ1-1,TRBD1,-,TGTGCCAGCAGCCTCCGGGACAGGGTTGCGGTAGCTTTCTTT,CASSLRDRVAVAFF
14,TRBV19,TRBJ2-1,-,-,TGTGCCAGTAGTATCCAGACAGTAGTCGATGAGCAGTTCTTC,CASSIQTVVDEQFF
14,TRBV19,TRBJ2-7,TRBD1,-,TGTGCCAGTAGTATACGACAGGGGGGCTACGAGCAGTACTTC,CASSIRQGGYEQYF
13,TRBV12-3/TRBV12-4,TRBJ1-5,-,-,TGTGCCAGCAGCTTACAAAGCAATCAGCCCCAGCATTTT,CASSLQSNQPQHF
13,TRBV20-1,TRBJ2-7,TRBD2,-,TGCAGTGCTAGTGACAGCGGGGGCTACGAGCAGTACTTC,CSASDSGGYEQYF
14,TRBV30,TRBJ1-4,TRBD1,once,TGTGCCTGGAGTGCCGGGACAGGTCAAGAAAAACTGTTTTTT,CAWSAGTGQEKLFF
16,TRBV4-2,TRBJ2-2,-,-,TGTGCCAGCAGCCAAGTGAATCCCGGGGAGGCCGGGGAGCTGTTTTTT,CASSQVNPGEAGELFF
16,TRBV5-4,TRBJ1-1,TRBD1,-,TGTGCCAGCAGCCCCACAGGGGGCGGAGGAAACACTGAAGCTTTCTTT,CASSPTGGGGNTEAFF
13,TRBV5-6,TRBJ1-4,-,few,TGTGCCAGCAGCTTCTCCGCTAATGAAAAACTGTTTTTT,CASSFSANEKLFF
15,TRBV7-2,TRBJ2-1,-,-,TGTGCCAGCAGCTTAGGGTTCAGCTCCTACAATGAGCAGTTCTTC,CASSLGFSSYNEQFF
13,TRBV12-3/TRBV12-4,TRBJ2-2,-,-,TGTGCCAGCAACTTTGATTCCGCCGGGGAGCTGTTTTTT,CASNFDSAGELFF
16,TRBV5-4,TRBJ2-1,TRBD2,once,TGTGCCAGCAGCGCCCGGCGGGGGGGAGACTACAATGAGCAGTTCTTC,CASSARRGGDYNEQFF
14,TRBV5-1,TRBJ2-5,-,-,TGCGCCAGCAGCTTGGTTCCATCCGCGGAGACCCAGTACTTC,CASSLVPSAETQYF
16,TRBV30,TRBJ2-5,TRBD2,-,TGTGCCTGGAGTGTACAGTCTAGCGGGGGTCAAGAGACCCAGTACTTC,CAWSVQSSGGQETQYF
12,TRBV12-3/TRBV12-4,TRBJ2-1,-,-,TGTGCCAGCAGTTTACGGCCGGGGGAGCAGTTCTTC,CASSLRPGEQFF
14,TRBV5-1,TRBJ2-3,TRBD1,-,TGCGCCAGCAGTTATGGACAGGGGGCAGATACGCAGTATTTT,CASSYGQGADTQYF
14,TRBV7-2,TRBJ2-1,-,-,TGTGCCAGCAGCTTACAGGGCTCCTACAATGAGCAGTTCTTC,CASSLQGSYNEQFF
14,TRBV5-1,TRBJ2-7,-,-,TGCGCCAGCAGCTTGCAGGGTCTGGTCTACGAGCAGTACTTC,CASSLQGLVYEQYF
11,TRBV5-6,TRBJ2-2,-,-,TGTGCCAGCAGCTTCGCCGGGGAGCTGTTTTTT,CASSFAGELFF
14,TRBV14,TRBJ1-1,-,-,TGTGCCAGCAGCCAAGCCTCGAGGAGGACTGAAGCTTTCTTT,CASSQASRRTEAFF
15,TRBV2,TRBJ2-5,TRBD1,once,TGTGCCAGCAGTGCCTTGGGACAGGGTAGTGAGACCCAGTACTTC,CASSALGQGSETQYF